The 7 T cell receptor beta chains below come from one sample, sequenced in a study of blood T cell repertoires in COVID-19. Data came from immunoSEQ multiplex PCR; TCRdb stores just in-frame clones and leaves some out. The sample has under 140,000 clones; nearly 80% are singletons. Sequenced: peripheral blood. The receptor source for this set is a woman older than 75 with active or convalescent COVID-19.

The CDR3 protein is CASSPEPDRTDGYTF. In DNA form, the CDR3 reads TGCGCCAGCAGCCCTGAACCGGACAGGACGGATGGCTACACCTTC. The chain links TRBV5-1 to TRBJ1-2; TRBD1 matches 7 bases. There are 15 residues in the CDR3. J was trimmed by 6 bases and V by 4 bases; bases with no gene match: 12. From germline, CDR1 is SGHRS and CDR2 YFSETQ.

The CDR3 nucleotides read TGCGCCAGCAGCATGACCGGGACAGGCGTCTCCACCCCCTACGAGCAGTACTTC. This codes for CASSMTGTGVSTPYEQYF. The chain employs TRBV5-1 and TRBJ2-7; 8 nucleotides match TRBD1. The CDR3 covers 18 residues. J was trimmed by 2 bases and V by 4 bases; bases with no gene match: 17. CDR1 and CDR2 (germline): SGHRS, YFSETQ.

CDR3 coding DNA: TGTGCCAGTAGAAAGACTAGCGGGACGTCTGGGGAGCTGTTTTTT. Protein sequence: CASRKTSGTSGELFF. The chain recombines TRBV19 with TRBJ2-2; 11 nucleotides line up with TRBD2. Trimming took 6 bases from V and 8 from J; bases not matched to a gene: 8. There are 15 residues in the CDR3. The germline V gene encodes CDR1 LNHDA and CDR2 SQIVND (reference sequence). Combining the CDR3 with reference TRBV19 and TRBJ2-2 gives the whole variable domain DGGITQSPKYLFRKEGQNVTLSCEQNLNHDAMYWYRQDPGQGLRLIYYSQIVNDFQKGDIAEGYSVSREKKESFPLTVTSAQKNPTAFYLCASRKTSGTSGELFFGEGSRLTVL.

The chain recombines TRBV28 with TRBJ1-1; tentatively, D is TRBD1 (5 bases). Germline loops: CDR1 MDHEN, CDR2 SYDVKM. The CDR3 consists of 13 residues. Trimming pared 2 bases from V and 5 bases from J, leaving 9 bases between. In DNA, the CDR3 is TGTGCCAGCAGTTTAAGGCCAGGGACTGAAGCTTTCTTT. Translating it yields CASSLRPGTEAFF.

The chain employs TRBV2 and TRBJ2-3; unclear D gene. The V end was cut by 0 bases, the J end by 3 bases, with 7 bases between. The CDR3 loop spans 14 amino acids. From germline, CDR1 is SNHLY and CDR2 FYNNEI. CDR3 bases: TGTGCCAGCAGTGAAGCGAGAGGTACAGATACGCAGTATTTT. As protein: CASSEARGTDTQYF.

Only a few counts were recorded for this clone. CDR3 nucleotides: TGTGCCAGCAGCTCTAGCGGGAGGGCAAATGAGCAGTTCTTC. Its translation: CASSSSGRANEQFF. The chain joins TRBV13 to TRBJ2-1; 12 bases are a match to TRBD2. CDR1 and CDR2 from the germline V gene are PRHDT and FYEKMQ (reference sequence). The CDR3 loop spans 14 amino acids. The V segment lost 4 bases and the J segment 7 bases; nucleotides outside the gene matches: 2.

This chain joins TRBV4-1 and TRBJ2-3, with TRBD1 matching over 7 bases. The germline CDR1 and CDR2 sequences are MGHRA and YSYEKL. The CDR3 loop spans 14 amino acids. Trimming took 4 bases from V and 6 from J; bases not matched to a gene: 7. As DNA, the CDR3 is TGCGCCAGCAGCCGGCAGGGGGTAGCGGATACGCAGTATTTT. It codes for CASSRQGVADTQYF.